This TCR beta chain emerged from a study of CD8 T cells in Susac syndrome. Study-wide background: Among the Susac syndrome patients sequenced, about 6 had active disease and fewer than 10 were in remission.

The ends were cut back, 1 base at V and 4 bases at J, with 13 bases in the middle. The CDR3 consists of 14 residues. Germline loops: CDR1 DFQATT, CDR2 SNEGSKA (reference sequence). The RNA, about 0.5 to 1 ug, was put through reverse transcription using random hexamers. Multiplex PCR with immunoSEQ amplified the TCR beta CDR3 across 54 Vbeta and 13 Jbeta. TCRdb fed the immunoSEQ multiplex PCR reads into MiXCR, producing one record per CDR3 protein. In the table there are some 200,000 distinct CDR3 sequences, under 97% of which are singletons. Recently defined diagnostic criteria for definite or probable disease were fulfilled by Susac syndrome patients. Isolation of CD8+ and CD4+ T cells was performed negatively, whereas enrichment of TEMRA cells was done by FACS.

The source is a human donor with Susac syndrome. The chain couples TRBV20-1 to TRBJ1-2, with D uncertain. What was sequenced was CD4+ T cells from PBMCs. CDR3 DNA: TGCAGTGCTAGAGGGGAAAGGACTGTCTATGGCTACACCTTC. Amino acids: CSARGERTVYGYTF.